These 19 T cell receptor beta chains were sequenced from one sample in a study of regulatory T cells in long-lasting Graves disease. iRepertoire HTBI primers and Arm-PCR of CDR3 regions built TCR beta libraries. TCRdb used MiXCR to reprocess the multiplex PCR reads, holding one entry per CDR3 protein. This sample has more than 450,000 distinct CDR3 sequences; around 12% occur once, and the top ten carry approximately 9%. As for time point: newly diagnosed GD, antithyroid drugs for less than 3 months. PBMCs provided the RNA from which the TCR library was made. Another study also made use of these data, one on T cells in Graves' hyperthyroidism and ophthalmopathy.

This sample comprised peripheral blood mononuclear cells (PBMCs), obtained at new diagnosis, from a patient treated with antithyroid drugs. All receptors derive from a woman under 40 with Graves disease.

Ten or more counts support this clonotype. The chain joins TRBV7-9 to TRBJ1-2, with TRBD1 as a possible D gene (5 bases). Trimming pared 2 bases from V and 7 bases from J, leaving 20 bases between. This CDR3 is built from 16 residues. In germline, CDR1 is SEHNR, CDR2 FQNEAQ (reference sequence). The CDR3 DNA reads TGTGCCAGCAGCTTAATTTGGGGGGAAACCTCCCCTGGCTACACCTTC. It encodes CASSLIWGETSPGYTF.

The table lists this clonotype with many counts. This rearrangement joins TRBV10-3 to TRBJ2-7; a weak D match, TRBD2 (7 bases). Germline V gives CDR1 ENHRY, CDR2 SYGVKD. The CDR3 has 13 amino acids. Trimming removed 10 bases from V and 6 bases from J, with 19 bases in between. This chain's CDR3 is CATRWEGVGEQYF. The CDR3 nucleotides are TGTGCCACCAGGTGGGAGGGGGTTGGCGAGCAGTACTTC.

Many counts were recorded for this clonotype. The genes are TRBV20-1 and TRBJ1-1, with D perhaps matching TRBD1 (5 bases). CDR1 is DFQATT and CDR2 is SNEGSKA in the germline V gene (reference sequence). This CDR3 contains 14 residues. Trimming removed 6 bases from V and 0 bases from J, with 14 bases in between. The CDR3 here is CSASLGPMNTEAFF. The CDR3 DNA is TGCAGTGCGAGTTTGGGGCCTATGAACACTGAAGCTTTCTTT.

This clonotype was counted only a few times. The CDR3 spells CASKKTGGANVLTF. The CDR3 DNA sequence: TGTGCCAGCAAGAAGACAGGGGGGGCCAACGTCCTGACTTTC. The rearrangement uses TRBV6-1 and TRBJ2-6; 7 bases align to TRBD1. Looked up from germline, CDR1 is MNHNS and CDR2 is SASEGT. The V segment lost 7 bases and the J segment 4 bases; nucleotides outside the gene matches: 4. CDR3 size: 14 residues.

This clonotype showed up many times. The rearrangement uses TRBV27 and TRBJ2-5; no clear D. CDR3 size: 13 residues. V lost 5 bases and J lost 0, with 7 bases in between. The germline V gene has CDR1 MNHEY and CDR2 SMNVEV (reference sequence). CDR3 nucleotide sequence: TGTGCCAGCAGTCTTTACTACCAAGAGACCCAGTACTTC. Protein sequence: CASSLYYQETQYF.

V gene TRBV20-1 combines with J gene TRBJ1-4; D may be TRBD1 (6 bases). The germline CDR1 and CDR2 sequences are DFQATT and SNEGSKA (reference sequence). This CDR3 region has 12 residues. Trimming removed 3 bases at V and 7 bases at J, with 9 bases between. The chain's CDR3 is CSARGAGEKLFF. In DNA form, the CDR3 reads TGCAGTGCTAGGGGGGCCGGTGAAAAACTGTTTTTT.

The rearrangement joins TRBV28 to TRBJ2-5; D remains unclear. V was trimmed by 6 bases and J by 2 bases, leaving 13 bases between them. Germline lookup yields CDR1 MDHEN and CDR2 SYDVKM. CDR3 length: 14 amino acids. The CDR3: CASSAALAQETQYF. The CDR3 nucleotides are TGTGCCAGCAGCGCCGCCCTGGCGCAAGAGACCCAGTACTTC.

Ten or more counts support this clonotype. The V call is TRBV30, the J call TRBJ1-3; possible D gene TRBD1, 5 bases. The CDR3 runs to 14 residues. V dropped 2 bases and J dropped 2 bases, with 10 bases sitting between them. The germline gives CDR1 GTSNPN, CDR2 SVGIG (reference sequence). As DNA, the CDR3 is TGTGCCTGGAGTCCAGGGAATGCTGGAAACACCATATATTTT. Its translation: CAWSPGNAGNTIYF.

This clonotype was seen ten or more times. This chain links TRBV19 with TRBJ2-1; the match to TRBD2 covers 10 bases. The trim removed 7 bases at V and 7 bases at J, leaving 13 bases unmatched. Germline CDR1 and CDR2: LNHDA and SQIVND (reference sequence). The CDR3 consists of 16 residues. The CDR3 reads CASKRSGRASGNEQFF. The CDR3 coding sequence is TGTGCCAGTAAACGAAGCGGGAGGGCTAGTGGGAATGAGCAGTTCTTC.

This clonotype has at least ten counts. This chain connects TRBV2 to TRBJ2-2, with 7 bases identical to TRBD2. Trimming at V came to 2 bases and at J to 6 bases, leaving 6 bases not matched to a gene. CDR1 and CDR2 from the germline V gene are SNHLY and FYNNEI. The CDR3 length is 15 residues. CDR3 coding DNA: TGTGCCAGCAGTGAATGGGGGGGGAGCGCCGGGGAGCTGTTTTTT. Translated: CASSEWGGSAGELFF. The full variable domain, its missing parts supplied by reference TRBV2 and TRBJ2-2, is EPEVTQTPSHQVTQMGQEVILRCVPISNHLYFYWYRQILGQKVEFLVSFYNNEISEKSEIFDDQFSVERPDGSNFTLKIRSTKLEDSAMYFCASSEWGGSAGELFFGEGSRLTVL.

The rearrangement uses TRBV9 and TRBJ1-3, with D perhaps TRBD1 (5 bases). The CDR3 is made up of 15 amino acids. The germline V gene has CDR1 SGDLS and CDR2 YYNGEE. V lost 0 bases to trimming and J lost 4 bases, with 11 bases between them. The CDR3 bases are TGTGCCAGCAGCGTAGCAGGTTGGGGGGGAAACACCATATATTTT. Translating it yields CASSVAGWGGNTIYF.

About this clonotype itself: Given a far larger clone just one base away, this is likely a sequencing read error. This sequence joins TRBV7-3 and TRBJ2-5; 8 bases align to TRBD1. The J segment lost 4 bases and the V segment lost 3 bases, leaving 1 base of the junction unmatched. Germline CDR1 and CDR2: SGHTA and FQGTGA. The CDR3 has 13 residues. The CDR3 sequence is CASSFDRGETQYF. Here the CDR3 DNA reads TGTGCCAGCAGCTTCGACAGGGGAGAGACCCAGTACTTC.

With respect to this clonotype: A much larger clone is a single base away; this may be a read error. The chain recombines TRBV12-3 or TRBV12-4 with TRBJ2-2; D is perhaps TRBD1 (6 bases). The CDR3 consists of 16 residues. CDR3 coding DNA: TGTGCCAACAGTCGACCTGGACAGACAAACACCGGGGAGCTGTTTTTT. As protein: CANSRPGQTNTGELFF.

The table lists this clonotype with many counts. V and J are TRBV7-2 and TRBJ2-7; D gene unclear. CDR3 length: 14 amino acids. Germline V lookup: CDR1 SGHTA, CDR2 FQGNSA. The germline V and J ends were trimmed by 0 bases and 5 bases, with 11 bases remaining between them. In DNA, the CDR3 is TGTGCCAGCAGCTTAGCAGTTAGAGGAAACGAGCAGTACTTC. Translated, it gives CASSLAVRGNEQYF.

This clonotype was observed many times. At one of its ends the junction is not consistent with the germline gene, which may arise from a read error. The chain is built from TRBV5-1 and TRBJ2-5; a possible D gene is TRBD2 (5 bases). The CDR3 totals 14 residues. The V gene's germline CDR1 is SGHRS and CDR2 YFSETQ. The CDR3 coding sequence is TGTGCCAGCAGCTTGGCCGACTACTGGGAGACCCAGTACTTC. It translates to CASSLADYWETQYF.

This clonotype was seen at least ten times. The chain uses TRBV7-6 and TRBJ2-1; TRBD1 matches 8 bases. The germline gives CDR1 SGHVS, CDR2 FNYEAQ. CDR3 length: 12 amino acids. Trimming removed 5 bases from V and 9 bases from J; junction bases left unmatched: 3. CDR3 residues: CASSTGQGEQFF. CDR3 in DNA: TGTGCCAGCAGCACAGGACAGGGTGAGCAGTTCTTC.

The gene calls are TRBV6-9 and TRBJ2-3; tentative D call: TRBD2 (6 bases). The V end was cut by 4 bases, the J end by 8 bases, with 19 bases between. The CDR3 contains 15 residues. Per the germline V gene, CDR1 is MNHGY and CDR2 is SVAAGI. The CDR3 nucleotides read TGTGCCAGCAGTTCCGGGAGTCACCCTGCTACTACGCAGTATTTT. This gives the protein CASSSGSHPATTQYF.

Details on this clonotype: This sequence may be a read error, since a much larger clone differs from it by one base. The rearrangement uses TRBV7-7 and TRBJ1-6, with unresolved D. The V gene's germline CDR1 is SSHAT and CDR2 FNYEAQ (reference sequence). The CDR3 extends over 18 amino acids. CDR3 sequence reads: CASRKHTRVDVYNSPLHF. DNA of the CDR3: TGTGCTAGCAGAAAACATACGAGGGTGGACGTCTATAATTCACCCCTCCACTTT.

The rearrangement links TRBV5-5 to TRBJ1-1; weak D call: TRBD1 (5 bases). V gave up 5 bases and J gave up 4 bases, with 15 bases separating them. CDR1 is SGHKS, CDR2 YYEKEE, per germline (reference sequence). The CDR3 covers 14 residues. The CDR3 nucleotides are TGTGCCAGCAGTAGGGACCCGACAGTCACTGAAGCTTTCTTT. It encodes CASSRDPTVTEAFF.